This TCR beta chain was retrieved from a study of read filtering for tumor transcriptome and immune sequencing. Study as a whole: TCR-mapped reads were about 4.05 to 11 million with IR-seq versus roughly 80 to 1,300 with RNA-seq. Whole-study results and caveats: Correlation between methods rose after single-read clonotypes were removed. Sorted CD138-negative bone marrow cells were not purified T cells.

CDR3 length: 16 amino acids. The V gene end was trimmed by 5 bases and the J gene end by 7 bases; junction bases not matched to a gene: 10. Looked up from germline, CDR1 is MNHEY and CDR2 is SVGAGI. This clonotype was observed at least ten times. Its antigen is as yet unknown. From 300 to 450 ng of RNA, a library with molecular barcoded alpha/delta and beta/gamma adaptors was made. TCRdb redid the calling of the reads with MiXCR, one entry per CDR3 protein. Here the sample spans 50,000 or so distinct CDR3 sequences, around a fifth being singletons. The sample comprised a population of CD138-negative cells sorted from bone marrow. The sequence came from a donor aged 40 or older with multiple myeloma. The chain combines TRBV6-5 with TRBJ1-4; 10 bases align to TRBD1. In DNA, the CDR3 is TGTGCCAGCAGTAACCTCAGGACAGGGGGAAGTGAAAAACTGTTTTTT. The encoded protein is CASSNLRTGGSEKLFF.